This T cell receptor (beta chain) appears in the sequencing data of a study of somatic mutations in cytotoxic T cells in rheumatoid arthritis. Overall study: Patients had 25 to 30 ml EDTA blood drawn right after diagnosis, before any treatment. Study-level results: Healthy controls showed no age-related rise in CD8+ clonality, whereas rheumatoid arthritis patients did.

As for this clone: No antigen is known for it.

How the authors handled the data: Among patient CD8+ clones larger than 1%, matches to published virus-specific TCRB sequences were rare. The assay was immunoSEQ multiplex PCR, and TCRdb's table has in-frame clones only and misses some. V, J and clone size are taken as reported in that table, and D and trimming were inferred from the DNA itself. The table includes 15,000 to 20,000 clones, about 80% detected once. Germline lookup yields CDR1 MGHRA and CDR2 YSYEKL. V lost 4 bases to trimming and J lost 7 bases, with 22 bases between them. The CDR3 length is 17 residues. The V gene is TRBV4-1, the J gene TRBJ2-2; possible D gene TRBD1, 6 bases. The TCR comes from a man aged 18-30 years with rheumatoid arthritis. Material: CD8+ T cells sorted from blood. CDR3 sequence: CASSPLRGQVGGGELFF. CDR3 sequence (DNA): TGCGCCAGCAGCCCGCTCCGGGGACAAGTAGGAGGCGGGGAGCTGTTTTTT.